This T cell receptor beta chain was sequenced for a study of T cells in Graves' hyperthyroidism and ophthalmopathy. The wider study: Peripheral blood draws took place at initial diagnosis, ahead of any treatment.

Authors of the study amplified TCR beta CDR3 regions from RNA transcripts. The HTBI primer set served for first-round RT-PCR of the TCR CDR3. MiXCR, run by TCRdb on the multiplex PCR reads, gives a single entry per CDR3 protein. Here the sample spans hundreds of thousands of distinct CDR3 sequences, roughly 40% being singletons. Overall study results and limits: Peripheral blood also featured most of the thyroid clonotypes expanded above 0.001. Through a model of 13 V-J features, ophthalmopathy was separated from stable hyperthyroidism.

Trimming removed 3 bases from V and 4 bases from J; junction bases left unmatched: 9. Germline V CDR1 and CDR2: SGHAT, FQNNGV. The CDR3 contains 15 residues. This clonotype has more than one count but fewer than ten. Its target is unknown. Sequenced: blood. The clonotype comes from a man younger than 30 with Graves' hyperthyroidism. The V gene is TRBV11-2, the J gene TRBJ2-7; TRBD1 matches at 7 bases. CDR3 region: CASSFSQGPYYEQYF. The CDR3 region has the DNA TGTGCCAGCAGCTTCTCACAGGGGCCATATTACGAGCAGTACTTC.